These T cell receptor beta chains were read from a single sample in a study of somatic mutations in cytotoxic T cells in rheumatoid arthritis. TCRdb's table, derived via immunoSEQ multiplex PCR, lists solely in-frame clones and lacks some. This sample yields 13,000 or so clones, of which roughly 70% are seen a single time; 28% belongs to the top ten. Sequencing was carried out using CD8+ T cells sorted from blood. The receptors come from an adult with rheumatoid arthritis. Each CDR3 is given with its conserved first and last residue. D genes are given only for firm matches. The listing skips clone size in some rows; elsewhere it reads once, few, many or a size class.

J gene | V gene | D gene | clone size | CDR3 protein | CDR3 DNA
TRBJ1-1 | TRBV4-1 | . | few | CASSQDELRGTEAFF | TGCGCCAGCAGCCAAGACGAGCTACGTGGCACTGAAGCTTTCTTT
TRBJ1-1 | TRBV18 | . | . | CASSPPATTEAFF | TGTGCCAGCTCACCACCAGCTACCACTGAAGCTTTCTTT
TRBJ1-2 | TRBV21-1 | . | . | CASSNRKTGREGLYGYTF | TGTGCCAGCAGCAACCGTAAGACAGGGAGGGAGGGGTTATATGGCTACACCTTC
TRBJ1-5 | TRBV15 | . | . | CATSRTSGANNQPQHF | TGTGCCACCAGCAGAACCTCCGGGGCAAACAATCAGCCCCAGCATTTT
TRBJ2-5 | TRBV6-4 | TRBD2 | few | CASSDSTSGGQETQYF | TGTGCCAGCAGTGACTCGACTAGCGGGGGGCAAGAGACCCAGTACTTC
TRBJ2-7 | TRBV19 | . | once | CASSIRDSYEQYF | TGTGCCAGTAGTATAAGGGACTCCTACGAGCAGTACTTC
TRBJ2-3 | TRBV13 | . | . | CASSLKGGRTDTQYF | TGTGCCAGCAGCTTAAAGGGGGGCAGAACAGATACGCAGTATTTT
TRBJ1-5 | TRBV2 | . | . | CASRDPQVGGNQPQHF | TGTGCCAGCAGAGACCCACAGGTCGGAGGCAATCAGCCCCAGCATTTT
TRBJ1-2 | TRBV6-6 | . | . | CASRLDSRHGYTF | TGTGCCAGCAGACTGGACAGCCGCCATGGCTACACCTTC
TRBJ1-3 | TRBV4-1 | . | . | CASSQVSSGNTIYF | TGCGCCAGCAGCCAAGTAAGCAGCGGCAACACCATATATTTT
TRBJ1-2 | TRBV7-2 | . | . | CASSLGGDYGYTF | TGTGCCAGCAGCTTAGGAGGGGACTATGGCTACACCTTC